Reported below is one TCR beta chain. Antigen: not known. Assay used: immunoSEQ multiplex PCR; TCRdb lists only in-frame clones, some missing. The profile covers approximately 2.1 million clones, with 93% appearing a single time and 0.35% to 0.5% taken by the ten largest. This entry comes from a study of shared clonotypes between healthy human individuals. Broader study findings: Memory subsets generally showed smaller estimated richness than naive subsets did.

CD4+ cells yielded CD45RA+ naive and CD45RA-negative memory subsets. The CDR3 is 15 amino acids. Trimming took off 1 base at V and 0 bases at J, with 10 bases between the two ends. Looked up from germline, CDR1 is SGHDT and CDR2 is YYEEEE. This sequence was found in a man in his late teens or twenties in good health. Some clones in this sample may be carry-over from other donors' samples. Input material: naive CD4+ T cells from PBMCs. Stated subset: CD45RA+ positively selected. The chain recombines TRBV5-6 with TRBJ1-2, with D hard to call. The CDR3: CASSLPKGANYGYTF. The CDR3 DNA reads as TGTGCCAGCAGCTTGCCGAAGGGAGCTAACTATGGCTACACCTTC.